Below, one TCR beta chain is given with its context. This sample stems from a study of B cell selection in AIRE deficiency. Produced via immunoSEQ multiplex PCR; TCRdb's table is partial and in-frame only. The sample has about 25,000 clones, 90% to 97% seen once; the top ten hold 0.15% to 0.2%. Conventional CD4 T cells were sorted as CD4+CD127+ cells. The CDR3 is 16 residues long. Deletions cut 4 bases from V and 5 bases from J, with 18 bases between. CDR1 and CDR2 (germline): GTSNPN, SVGIG (reference sequence). Sequencing used CD4+CD127+ conventional T cells sorted from PBMCs. The chain is built from TRBV30 and TRBJ1-6; tentative D call: TRBD1 (6 bases). The source of this sequence is a human donor in good health. CDR3 residues: CAWTPPRTANNSPLHF. The CDR3 DNA reads as TGTGCCTGGACCCCCCCCCGGACAGCCAATAATTCACCCCTCCACTTT. Based on the CDR3 plus reference TRBV30 and TRBJ1-6, the full variable domain is SQTIHQWPATLVQPVGSPLSLECTVEGTSNPNLYWYRQAAGRGLQLLFYSVGIGQISSEVPQNLSASRPQDRQFILSSKKLLLSDSGFYLCAWTPPRTANNSPLHFGNGTRLTVT.